A single sample gave rise to the 10 T cell receptor beta chains below, sequenced in a study of shared clonotypes between healthy human individuals. Naive CD8 isolation took CD45RO-negative cells positively selected for CCR7 and excluded terminally differentiated effector memory CD45RA+ cells. The data were produced by immunoSEQ multiplex PCR, yet TCRdb's version contains in-frame clones alone and is incomplete. The repertoire includes about 820,000 clones, about 91% of them detected once, and less than 25% sits in the top ten. The sample was naive CD8+ T cells sorted from blood. These receptors originate from a man aged 25 to 40 in good health.

The CDR3 region is CASSRLGQGNTEAFF. As DNA, the CDR3 is TGTGCCAGCAGCAGATTGGGACAGGGGAACACTGAAGCTTTCTTT. The chain uses TRBV9 and TRBJ1-1, with TRBD1 matching 9 bases. The CDR3 sequence is 15 residues long. Germline assignment: CDR1 SGDLS and CDR2 YYNGEE. The J segment lost 1 base and the V segment lost 4 bases, leaving 5 bases of the junction unmatched. The variable domain in full, completed from reference TRBV9 and TRBJ1-1, reads DSGVTQTPKHLITATGQRVTLRCSPRSGDLSVYWYQQSLDQGLQFLIQYYNGEERAKGNILERFSAQQFPDLHSELNLSSLELGDSALYFCASSRLGQGNTEAFFGQGTRLTVV.

This clone was picked up one time. This chain uses TRBV27 with TRBJ2-7; 9 nucleotides line up with TRBD2. The CDR3 is 14 residues long. With 5 bases clipped from V and 2 bases from J, the junction kept 4 bases outside the gene matches. CDR1 is MNHEY, CDR2 SMNVEV, per germline (reference sequence). CDR3 sequence reads: CASSHGTSTYEQYF. The DNA of the CDR3 is TGTGCCAGCAGTCACGGGACTAGCACCTACGAGCAGTACTTC.

The gene calls are TRBV27 and TRBJ2-5, with 16 bases fitting TRBD2. Trimming removed 3 bases from V and 9 bases from J; junction bases left unmatched: 1. In germline, CDR1 is MNHEY, CDR2 SMNVEV (reference sequence). The CDR3 is made up of 14 amino acids. The CDR3 DNA reads TGTGCCAGCAGTTTGGGACTAGCGGGGGGGGCCCAGTACTTC. It specifies CASSLGLAGGAQYF.

This clone is a singleton in its sample. The rearrangement joins TRBV27 to TRBJ2-3; 7 bases match TRBD2. The CDR3 is made up of 14 amino acids. Germline assignment: CDR1 MNHEY and CDR2 SMNVEV (reference sequence). V lost 7 bases to trimming and J lost 0 bases; unmatched junction nucleotides: 4. The CDR3 protein is CASIKRGSTDTQYF. For the CDR3, the DNA is TGTGCCAGCATTAAGCGGGGAAGCACAGATACGCAGTATTTT.

A single count supports this clone. The chain carries TRBV30 and TRBJ2-2; 9 nucleotides agree with TRBD1. V was clipped by 4 bases and J by 4 bases; unmatched bases: 7. This CDR3 region has 15 residues. Per germline, CDR1 GTSNPN and CDR2 SVGIG (reference sequence). CDR3 in DNA: TGTGCCTGGAACCCGGGACAGGGTACCACCGGGGAGCTGTTTTTT. This codes for CAWNPGQGTTGELFF.

The chain employs TRBV29-1 and TRBJ2-1; 8 bases fit TRBD2. V gave up 3 bases and J gave up 6 bases; unmatched junction bases: 7. Germline-derived CDR1 and CDR2 are SQVTM and ANQGSEA. The CDR3 has 14 residues. The CDR3 DNA sequence: TGCAGCGTTGACCAACTAGCGGTCTCCAATGAGCAGTTCTTC. Translated: CSVDQLAVSNEQFF.

Here the CDR3 DNA reads TGCAGCGTTGAATCGGTAGGGGACTCCACGGAGACCCAGTACTTC. Its translation is CSVESVGDSTETQYF. The J gene is TRBJ2-5, the V gene TRBV29-1, with D possibly TRBD2 on 6 matching bases. The germline V gene has CDR1 SQVTM and CDR2 ANQGSEA. This CDR3 is 15 amino acids long. V was clipped by 2 bases and J by 5 bases, with 18 bases between them. The full variable domain, in which reference TRBV29-1 and TRBJ2-5 provide the parts outside the CDR3, is SAVISQKPSRDICQRGTSLTIQCQVDSQVTMMFWYRQQPGQSLTLIATANQGSEATYESGFVIDKFPISRPNLTFSTLTVSNMSPEDSSIYLCSVESVGDSTETQYFGPGTRLLVL.

This clone was seen a single time. CDR3 coding DNA: TGTGCCTGGAGTTGGACCACCTACGAGCAGTACTTC. It specifies CAWSWTTYEQYF. The chain combines TRBV30 with TRBJ2-7, with D unresolved. Germline CDR1 and CDR2: GTSNPN and SVGIG (reference sequence). The CDR3 has 12 amino acids. Trimming removed 2 bases at V and 2 bases at J, with 7 bases between.

J is TRBJ2-1 and V is TRBV4-3; the match to TRBD2 covers 12 bases. The ends lost 0 bases at V and 6 bases at J; junction bases unmatched: 6. CDR1 LGHNA and CDR2 YSLEER come from the germline V gene. The CDR3 totals 17 residues. Written as DNA, the CDR3 is TGCGCCAGCAGCCAAGAGTTAGTACTAGCGGGAGGCAATGAGCAGTTCTTC. It yields the protein CASSQELVLAGGNEQFF.

The V call is TRBV28, the J call TRBJ2-1; D perhaps matches TRBD1 (5 bases). Deletions cut 2 bases from V and 4 bases from J, with 12 bases between. The germline V gene encodes CDR1 MDHEN and CDR2 SYDVKM. The CDR3 loop spans 15 amino acids. CDR3 sequence reads: CASSLGFQGYNEQFF. DNA of the CDR3: TGTGCCAGCAGTTTAGGATTCCAGGGTTACAATGAGCAGTTCTTC.